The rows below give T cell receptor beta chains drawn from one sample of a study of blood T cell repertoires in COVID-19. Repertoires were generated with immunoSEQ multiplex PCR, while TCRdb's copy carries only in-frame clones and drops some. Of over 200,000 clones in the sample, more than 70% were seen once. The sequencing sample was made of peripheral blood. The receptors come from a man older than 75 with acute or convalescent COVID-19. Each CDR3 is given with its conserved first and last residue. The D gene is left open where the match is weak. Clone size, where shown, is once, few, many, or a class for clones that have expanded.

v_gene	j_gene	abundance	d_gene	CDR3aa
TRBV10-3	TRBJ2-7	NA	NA	CAVAGTQYYEQYF
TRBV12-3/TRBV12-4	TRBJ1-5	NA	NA	CASNQRGGQPQHF
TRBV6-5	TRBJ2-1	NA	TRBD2	CASSRVIAGKNEQFF
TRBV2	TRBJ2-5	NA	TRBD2	CASSGRGSGGLETQYF
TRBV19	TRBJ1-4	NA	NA	CASTQGASNEKLFF
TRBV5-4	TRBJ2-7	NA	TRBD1	CASSPTGTGIDEQYF
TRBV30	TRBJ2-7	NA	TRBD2	CAWSVMGGTYEQYF
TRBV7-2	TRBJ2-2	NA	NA	CASSSVRGQTGELFF
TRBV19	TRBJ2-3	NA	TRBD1	CASSILQGLRTDTQYF
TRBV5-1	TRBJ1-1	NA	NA	CASSGSGASNTEAFF
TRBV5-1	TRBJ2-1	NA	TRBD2	CASSLFSGIRGNEQFF
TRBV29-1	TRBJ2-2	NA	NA	CSVEARSGSGELFF
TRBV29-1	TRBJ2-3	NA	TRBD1	CSVGTGYTDTQYF
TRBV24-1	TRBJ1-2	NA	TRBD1	CATSDRDRGSYGYTF
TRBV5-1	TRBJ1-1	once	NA	CASSLGPAGEGTEAFF
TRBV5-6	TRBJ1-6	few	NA	CASSRTGNLSALHF
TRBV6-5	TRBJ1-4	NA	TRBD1	CASRGQLPNEKLFF
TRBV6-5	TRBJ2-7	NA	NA	CASRSGLNYEQYF